This T cell receptor beta chain was profiled in a study of CD8 T cells in Susac syndrome (dated 2019 in TCRdb). Background on the whole study: Whether CD8+ T cell activation and differentiation in Susac syndrome was antigen driven was tested using repertoire sequencing. Clonality of the CD8+ T cell repertoire was compared between roughly twelve healthy donors, about 14 Susac syndrome patients and around 15 multiple sclerosis patients.

V ends up 3 bases short and J 1 base short, with an unmatched junction base count of 6. From a lookup of the germline V gene (reference sequence), CDR1 and CDR2 are SEHNR and FQNEAQ. CDR3 length: 17 amino acids, cysteine to phenylalanine. Here the CDR3 DNA is all that survives: 51 bases in frame from base 1. Peripheral blood CD8+ and CD4+ T cells from healthy donors, Susac syndrome patients and multiple sclerosis patients were profiled by high-throughput TCR beta sequencing. The multiple sclerosis controls were treatment-naive patients whose relapsing-remitting disease, either stable or active, fulfilled the revised McDonald criteria. Bulk CD8+ and CD4+ T cells were purified magnetically by negative isolation, whereas CD8+ TEMRA cells were enriched by FACS. Blood was drawn into EDTA tubes, processed within 24 hours, and PBMCs were isolated by density gradient centrifugation. PBMCs intended for TCR sequencing were cryopreserved in liquid nitrogen and were subsequently thawed in a 37 degrees C water bath. Purity of sorted or isolated CD4+, CD8+ and CD8+ TEMRA cells was at least 90%.

The full study reports these points: The study acknowledged that relatively few individuals were included in the TCR sequencing and HLA analysis.

Concerning this clonotype: Its antigen is unknown. Per-nucleotide qualities are absent, and no much larger clonotype sits a single base away.

RNA was extracted using the RNeasy kit, and roughly 0.5 to 1 microgram was reverse transcribed with random hexamers. The immunoSEQ multiplex PCR assay, which covers 54 Vbeta and 13 Jbeta segments, was used to amplify TCR beta CDR3 regions. PCR amplification bias was corrected by using a synthetic template baseline for primer optimization and computational correction. Processing in the source paper ran as follows. Reads were annotated to V, D and J genes per IMGT and analyzed with immunoSEQ Analyzer, keeping only productive sequences. To calculate clonality, Shannon entropy was normalized by log2 of the number of productive unique sequences and then subtracted from one. For each patient and control, public and private clones were evaluated within the 100 most prevalent clones. Susac-specific clones were defined as absent from healthy and MS cohorts, 1052 published viral clones and other ImmuneACCESS disease sequences. TCRdb itself trimmed the public reads at Q25 with fastp, ran MiXCR and retained productive beta chains. All rows with the same CDR3 protein become a single entry with the most common DNA and genes. V and J calls and clone size were set by TCRdb, not the authors. The sample includes about 430,000 distinct CDR3 sequences, with around 85% observed a single time. The ten most abundant clones make up roughly 0.11% of the sample.

The chain couples TRBV7-9 to TRBJ2-2; TRBD2 matches 9 bases in the middle. The clonotype comes from a human donor with multiple sclerosis. The sequencing input was CD8+ T cells from PBMCs. The CDR3 corresponds to CASSFAGLARNTGELFF. Here is the DNA: TGTGCCAGCAGCTTTGCCGGACTAGCGAGGAACACCGGGGAGCTGTTTTTT.